This TCR beta chain was sequenced for a study of cytomegalovirus exposure and HLA in healthy donors. Study-wide background: Of 350 to 400 genotyped donors, more than 65% grouped in the Caucasian-associated ancestry cluster. Points from the study as a whole: It was in a later analysis that TCR association rates were seen to vary by HLA locus, highest for DRB1 and lowest for HLA-C. A cluster of highly shared sequence variants was likely a sequencing artifact. Sequences of the TCR beta chain were said to predict the HLA-A and HLA-B alleles of most subjects accurately.

Regarding this clone: Its antigen is currently unknown.

Vbeta (60) and Jbeta (13) primers were used in the PCR. Clones were read by immunoSEQ multiplex PCR, and TCRdb kept only the in-frame ones, dropping some. The profile shows about 130,000 clones, about 80% of them singletons. The CDR3 has 13 amino acids. Germline V gene lookup returns CDR1 SQVTM and CDR2 ANQGSEA. Trimming stripped 5 bases from V and 2 bases from J, with 12 bases between. Sequenced material: PBMCs. The receptor was isolated from a middle-aged man in good health and CMV-seronegative. This chain joins TRBV29-1 and TRBJ1-2, with D maybe TRBD1 (6 bases). CDR3 region: CSVSRGGNYGYTF. In DNA form, the CDR3 reads TGCAGCGTTTCAAGGGGGGGCAACTATGGCTACACCTTC.